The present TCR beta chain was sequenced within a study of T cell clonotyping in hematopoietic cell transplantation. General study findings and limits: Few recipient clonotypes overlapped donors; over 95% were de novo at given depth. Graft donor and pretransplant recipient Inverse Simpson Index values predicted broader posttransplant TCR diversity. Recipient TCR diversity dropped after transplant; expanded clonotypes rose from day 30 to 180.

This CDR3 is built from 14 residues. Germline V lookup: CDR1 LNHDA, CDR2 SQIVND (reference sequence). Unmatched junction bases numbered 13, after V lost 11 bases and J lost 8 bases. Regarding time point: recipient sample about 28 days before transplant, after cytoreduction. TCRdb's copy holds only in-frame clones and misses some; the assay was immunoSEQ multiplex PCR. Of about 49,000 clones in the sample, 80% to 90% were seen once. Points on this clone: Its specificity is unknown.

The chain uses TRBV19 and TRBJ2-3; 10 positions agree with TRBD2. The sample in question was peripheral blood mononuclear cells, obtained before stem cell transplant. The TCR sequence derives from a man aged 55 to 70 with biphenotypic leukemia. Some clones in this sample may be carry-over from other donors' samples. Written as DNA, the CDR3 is TGTGCCGCCTCTAGCGGGAGTGTTTCCGGTACGCAGTATTTT. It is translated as CAASSGSVSGTQYF.